This entry features one TCR beta chain sequence. The antigen remains undetermined. The sample belongs to a study of beta chain features in type 1 diabetes. Study overall: Taken together, all samples contributed roughly 100 million examined sorted cells.

CDR1 and CDR2 (germline): MGHRA, YSYEKL. The CDR3 has 15 residues. Trimming removed 3 bases from V and 5 bases from J, with 13 bases in between. cDNA synthesis used the whole RNA isolate, giving expressed TCRB sequences. Using immunoSEQ multiplex PCR, the repertoire was profiled, and TCRdb retains in-frame clones only, with some absent. The sample has around 310,000 clones, roughly 14% seen once. Study-wide findings and caveats: TCRB CDR3s from Type 1 diabetes patients were moderately but significantly shorter in all four CD4+ subsets. Type 1 diabetes patients had fewer VDJ junction insertions and more deletions. Patients' naive, central memory and Treg TCRB repertoires seemed closer to one another than those of healthy donors. Sequencing from cDNA could over-represent high-TCR-expressing cells.

The chain has TRBV4-1 and TRBJ1-4; D is unclear. This clonotype was sampled from a woman aged 18-29 years with type 1 diabetes. Sample: naive CD4+ T cells from blood. In DNA, the CDR3 is TGCGCCAGCAGCCAGCAAGGCGGCACAAATGAAAAACTGTTTTTT. Encoded protein: CASSQQGGTNEKLFF.